This TCR beta chain was sequenced during a study of beta chain features in type 1 diabetes. Isolated RNA was reverse transcribed in full, so expressed TCRB transcripts were sequenced. Only in-frame clones appear in the TCRdb table, and some are missing; sequencing was by immunoSEQ multiplex PCR. The data show 300,000 to 450,000 clones, 10% to 15% seen once. This clone was observed a handful of times. What it binds is unknown. Blood was collected once per donor into heparin, averaging roughly 0.12 L. Stem cell-like memory, regulatory, central memory and naive CD4+ cells were sorted via CD45RO/CCR7/CD25/CD127/CD95/CD27. CDR3 size: 15 residues. The germline CDR1 and CDR2 sequences are KGHSH and LQKENI. V was clipped by 4 bases and J by 10 bases; unmatched bases: 11. The study's findings and limits: Type 1 diabetes patients showed a moderate but significant shortening of TCRB CDR3s in all four CD4+ subsets.

The chain uses TRBV18 and TRBJ1-4; 8 nucleotides match TRBD1. This clonotype originated in a woman between 18 and 29 years old with type 1 diabetes. Material for sequencing was naive CD4+ T cells from blood. The CDR3 nucleotides read TGTGCCAGCTCACAAACGGGGACAGGCAGCGGAAAACTGTTTTTT. It specifies CASSQTGTGSGKLFF.